A selection of T cell receptor beta chains follows, all from one sample in a study of blood T cell repertoires in COVID-19. Method: immunoSEQ multiplex PCR; TCRdb's copy keeps in-frame clones and lacks some. This sample carries some 160,000 clones, 65% to 90% of them seen once, and the ten largest clones take 1.5%. Sequenced: peripheral blood. The origin of the receptors is a human donor in a cohort sampled during active COVID-19. The conserved cysteine and the conserved F or W are not part of the CDR3 here. A row's size may be missing; if present it is once, few, many or a size class.

clone_size	v_call	j_call	cdr3_aa
-	TRBV7-2	TRBJ1-1	ASNRQMNTEAF
-	TRBV10-1	TRBJ2-7	ASSESYRGEQY
-	TRBV10-2	TRBJ2-7	ASRPTGAYEQY
-	TRBV24-1	TRBJ1-5	ATSDATQGAADQPQH
-	TRBV19	TRBJ2-7	ASSLGTVGYEQY
-	TRBV4-1	TRBJ1-1	ASSQEAGVNTEAF
-	TRBV6-5	TRBJ2-5	ASSWGRMRETQY
-	TRBV5-8	TRBJ1-5	ASSLMVASGSNQPQH
-	TRBV3-1/TRBV3-2	TRBJ2-7	ASGLKGQGAGEQY
-	TRBV3-1/TRBV3-2	TRBJ1-5	ASSLGRQPQH
few	TRBV4-1	TRBJ2-2	ASSPEVGATGELF
-	TRBV28	TRBJ2-3	ASSLGLGAGGLQLVFTDTQY
once	TRBV18	TRBJ2-1	ASSRASGGLSYNEQF
once	TRBV7-9	TRBJ2-5	ASSFDKGWTDQETQY
-	TRBV6-5	TRBJ1-2	ASRPPGTGGLGYT
once	TRBV6-5	TRBJ2-7	ASSISGLLPQEQY